This T cell receptor (beta chain) was captured by sequencing in a study of molecular identifiers for immune sequencing clone quantification. Study results and limitations: Researchers reportedly could pick up spiked Jurkat TCR RNA from one cell mixed into some 1 million naive cells. Clones that had above 20 RNA copies took up over 97% of effector molecules but under 1% in naive cells.

Points on this clonotype: Its specificity is unknown. Being one base from a much bigger clone, this may be a read error.

TCRdb recomputed calls from the PCR reads with MiXCR, one row per CDR3 protein. The sample lists some 650,000 distinct CDR3 sequences; about 20% were seen once. This CDR3 has 15 residues. The germline gives CDR1 LNHDA, CDR2 SQIVND (reference sequence). Based on a CD8+CD4-CCR7+CD45RA+ profile, naive CD8 T cells were sorted. The receptor's source is a human donor in good health. Some libraries in this study had Jurkat cell RNA spiked in. This chain uses TRBV19 with TRBJ2-7, with D perhaps matching TRBD1 (6 bases). What was sequenced was naive CD8+ T cells from blood, with Jurkat cell RNA spiked in. The subset was: FACS-sorted CD8+CD4-CCR7+CD45RA+ naive T cells. This CDR3 reads CASGPSMGASHEQYF. The CDR3 nucleotides read TGTGCCAGTGGACCCTCCATGGGGGCCTCCCACGAGCAGTACTTC.